Listed below are T cell receptor beta chains from one sample, sequenced in a study of blood T cell repertoires in COVID-19. The assay was immunoSEQ multiplex PCR, and TCRdb's table has in-frame clones only and misses some. This table holds more than 200,000 clones, around 86% found once. Specimen: PBMCs or T cells enriched from blood (not recorded which). The receptors originated from a man aged 35-49 years who had recovered from COVID-19. Each CDR3 is given with its conserved first and last residue. D genes are given only for firm matches. Where a row states a size, it is once, few, many or the class of an expanded clone; other rows omit it.

cdr3_nt,cdr3_aa,j_call,d_call,v_call,clone_size
TGTGCCAGCAGCTTAGTTCAGGGAAGCTACGAGCAGTACTTC,CASSLVQGSYEQYF,TRBJ2-7,NA,TRBV7-8,NA
TGTGCCAGCACCTTCGGGGACTCTAGTGCTTTCTTT,CASTFGDSSAFF,TRBJ1-1,NA,TRBV12-3/TRBV12-4,NA
TGTGCCAGCAGCCTTCAGGGACTACGGGACTATGGCTACACCTTC,CASSLQGLRDYGYTF,TRBJ1-2,NA,TRBV5-4,NA
TGTGCCAGCAGTGAACTAATTCGAACCACAGATACGCAGTATTTT,CASSELIRTTDTQYF,TRBJ2-3,NA,TRBV2,NA
TGTGCCAGCAGCGAGCGGGCGAACCAAGAGACCCAGTACTTC,CASSERANQETQYF,TRBJ2-5,NA,TRBV7-2,NA
TGTGCCAGCAGTCCGGTCAACGGCAATCAGCCCCAGCATTTT,CASSPVNGNQPQHF,TRBJ1-5,NA,TRBV11-2,NA
TGCGCCAGCAGCTTCGAGGTTACCTCCTACGAGCAGTACTTC,CASSFEVTSYEQYF,TRBJ2-7,NA,TRBV5-1,once
TGTGCCAGCGCCTCAACAGGGGGCAACTATGGCTACACCTTC,CASASTGGNYGYTF,TRBJ1-2,TRBD1,TRBV2,NA
TGTGCCAGCAGCTTGGGGGCTAGCGGCTACAATGAGCAGTTCTTC,CASSLGASGYNEQFF,TRBJ2-1,TRBD2,TRBV5-8,NA
TGTGCCAGCAGTTCAGGGTTGGACTATGGCTACACCTTC,CASSSGLDYGYTF,TRBJ1-2,NA,TRBV28,NA
TGTGCCAGCTCACCACAACTAGCGGGTAGCACAGATACGCAGTATTTT,CASSPQLAGSTDTQYF,TRBJ2-3,TRBD2,TRBV18,NA
TGTGCCACCCGCCGGGCTAGCGGGGGCCAAGAGACCCAGTACTTC,CATRRASGGQETQYF,TRBJ2-5,TRBD2,TRBV28,NA
TGTGCCAGCAGATCTAATCAGGGAGGGAAGGGCTCCTACGAGCAGTACTTC,CASRSNQGGKGSYEQYF,TRBJ2-7,TRBD2,TRBV27,NA
TGTGCCAGCAGCCCCACCGGGACAGGGTTATTCTCTGGAAACACCATATATTTT,CASSPTGTGLFSGNTIYF,TRBJ1-3,TRBD1,TRBV7-6,NA
TGTGCCAGCAGCTCTCAAATAGCGGGGGCTTCGGCAGATACGCAGTATTTT,CASSSQIAGASADTQYF,TRBJ2-3,TRBD2,TRBV4-2,NA
TGTGCCAGCAGCTTCTACCGGGTAGCTAATGAAAAACTGTTTTTT,CASSFYRVANEKLFF,TRBJ1-4,NA,TRBV7-8,NA
TGTGCCAGCAGCGCCGGGACAGATAATTCACCCCTCCACTTT,CASSAGTDNSPLHF,TRBJ1-6,TRBD1,TRBV9,NA
TGCGCCAGCAGCTTGGCGACAGGGTACTCCTACGAGCAGTACTTC,CASSLATGYSYEQYF,TRBJ2-7,TRBD1,TRBV5-1,NA
TGCGCCAGCAGCCAATCCGAGAGACGGGAGTTCAATGAGCAGTTCTTC,CASSQSERREFNEQFF,TRBJ2-1,NA,TRBV4-1,once
TGTGCCAGCAGCCAGGGAGGGAACGGCTACACCTTC,CASSQGGNGYTF,TRBJ1-2,NA,TRBV3-1/TRBV3-2,NA
TGTGCCAGCAGTTTATCGAGTCTGAACAATCAGCCCCAGCATTTT,CASSLSSLNNQPQHF,TRBJ1-5,NA,TRBV27,once
TGTGCCAGCAGTTACCTCGCGTACGAGCAGTACTTC,CASSYLAYEQYF,TRBJ2-7,NA,TRBV6-2/TRBV6-3,NA
TGCGCCAGCAGCTTGGAAGGGACTAGCGGAAACATTCAGTACTTC,CASSLEGTSGNIQYF,TRBJ2-4,TRBD2,TRBV5-1,NA
TGTGCCAGCAGTCATGAGATGTCAGAGACCCAGTACTTC,CASSHEMSETQYF,TRBJ2-5,NA,TRBV6-5,NA
TGTGCCAGCAGCTACGGACAGGGGCGCTACGAGCAGTACTTC,CASSYGQGRYEQYF,TRBJ2-7,TRBD1,TRBV14,NA
TGTGCCAGCAGTCCGGAACTGACAGGGGGCGGCCGAGGCTACACCTTC,CASSPELTGGGRGYTF,TRBJ1-2,TRBD1,TRBV28,NA
TGTGCCAGCAGCCAAGATGGAGTTCAGCCCCAGCATTTT,CASSQDGVQPQHF,TRBJ1-5,NA,TRBV3-1/TRBV3-2,NA
TGTGCCAGCTCACCAGGCACCTCCTTGCCCCAGCATTTT,CASSPGTSLPQHF,TRBJ1-5,NA,TRBV18,few
TGTGCCAGCAGTCCGGCCTGGCAGGGGGTAGGTGGCACCGGGGAGCTGTTTTTT,CASSPAWQGVGGTGELFF,TRBJ2-2,TRBD1,TRBV27,NA
TGTGCCAGCAGTAATCCCGGGACTACTTTTGCCGAGCAGTACTTC,CASSNPGTTFAEQYF,TRBJ2-7,TRBD2,TRBV6-5,once
TGTGCCAGTGTCGTGGGTCTAGGTAGCAATCAGCCCCAGCATTTT,CASVVGLGSNQPQHF,TRBJ1-5,NA,TRBV28,NA
TGCGCCAGCAGCCCGGCTAGCGGGAGTGGCACCGGGGAGCTGTTTTTT,CASSPASGSGTGELFF,TRBJ2-2,TRBD2,TRBV5-1,NA
TGTAAGTGGCCGCCTAACTATGGCTACACCTTC,CKWPPNYGYTF,TRBJ1-2,NA,TRBV6-5,NA
TGTGCCAGCAGTCCGGACAGGGTGGACTATGGCTACACCTTC,CASSPDRVDYGYTF,TRBJ1-2,TRBD1,TRBV4-2,NA
TGCGCCAGCAGCTTGATAGGGGGCCAAAGTGGCTACACCTTC,CASSLIGGQSGYTF,TRBJ1-2,TRBD1,TRBV5-1,once
TGTGCCAGTAGTACCCGGACAGGGCAGAACACCGGGGAGCTGTTTTTT,CASSTRTGQNTGELFF,TRBJ2-2,TRBD1,TRBV19,NA
TGTGCCAGCAGCTCGACTAGCGGTAGGGAGCAGTACTTC,CASSSTSGREQYF,TRBJ2-7,TRBD2,TRBV6-4,NA
TGTGCCAGCAGCTTAGCGGGAGTAGTCGGGAATGAGCAGTTCTTC,CASSLAGVVGNEQFF,TRBJ2-1,NA,TRBV7-8,NA
TGTGCCAGCAGCCCCTCCGGGACAAGGCTTCCACGCCTCCACTTT,CASSPSGTRLPRLHF,TRBJ1-6,NA,TRBV28,few
TGTGCCAGCAGCTTGTATGTGGCAGGAAAAGAGACCCAGTACTTC,CASSLYVAGKETQYF,TRBJ2-5,NA,TRBV5-6,NA
TGTGCCAGCAGTCTTGGGTTTGAGGCCCAAGAGACCCAGTACTTC,CASSLGFEAQETQYF,TRBJ2-5,NA,TRBV28,NA
TGTGCCAGCAGCACCGACGGACTAGCGGGGACTTACAATGAGCAGTTCTTC,CASSTDGLAGTYNEQFF,TRBJ2-1,TRBD2,TRBV7-9,NA
TGTGCCAGCAACGGTTCACCCCTCCACTTT,CASNGSPLHF,TRBJ1-6,NA,TRBV6-5,NA
TGTGCCAGCGGGGCTACCTACAATGAGCAGTTCTTC,CASGATYNEQFF,TRBJ2-1,NA,TRBV28,NA
TGTGCCAGCTCACCTGGGACAACTACCGGAAACACCATATATTTT,CASSPGTTTGNTIYF,TRBJ1-3,NA,TRBV18,NA
TGTGCCAGCAGCCGGCCCAGCGGGGGGCATCGTGAGGGGACATTCTTC,CASSRPSGGHREGTFF,TRBJ2-1,TRBD2,TRBV7-9,NA
TGTGCCAGTAGTCCCCCTCACGGGACAGTTAATCAGCCCCAGCATTTT,CASSPPHGTVNQPQHF,TRBJ1-5,TRBD1,TRBV19,few
TGTGCCAGCAGCTTAGGAACAGGGGGCGCTGGGTCAGACACCGGGGAGCTGTTTTTT,CASSLGTGGAGSDTGELFF,TRBJ2-2,TRBD1,TRBV7-6,few
TGCGCCAGCAGCGACAGGGAGCAGTGGGGTGAGCAGTTCTTC,CASSDREQWGEQFF,TRBJ2-1,TRBD1,TRBV10-1,NA
TGTGCCAGCAGCCAATTAATGGGGACAAACTACGAGCAGTACTTC,CASSQLMGTNYEQYF,TRBJ2-7,NA,TRBV4-2,NA
TGTGCCTTACATCTCGATTCTTCGGGTGGCACTGAAGCTTTCTTT,CALHLDSSGGTEAFF,TRBJ1-1,NA,TRBV10-3,NA